The rows below give T cell receptor beta chains drawn from one sample of a study of T cells in narcolepsy. Clones were read by immunoSEQ multiplex PCR, and TCRdb kept only the in-frame ones, dropping some. The data hold fewer than 15,000 clones, with roughly nine tenths observed a single time. The sample comprised CD45RA- memory CD4+ T cells from PBMCs. Every receptor here comes from a human donor with narcolepsy. Both conserved end residues are part of each CDR3.

J gene | CDR3 length | V gene | CDR3 protein
TRBJ2-1 | 12 | TRBV9 | CASSDRGREQFF
. | 13 | TRBV19 | CASKSTSSYEQYF
TRBJ2-7 | 15 | TRBV14 | CASSQDGSGLYEQYF
TRBJ2-4 | 19 | TRBV28 | CASSTRGLAGGLAKNIQYF
TRBJ2-7 | 17 | TRBV28 | CASSISPGQGVYYEQYF
TRBJ1-3 | 15 | TRBV4-1 | CASSQTGLPGNTIYF
TRBJ1-4 | 17 | TRBV15 | CATSRWRGVPGNEKLFF
TRBJ2-1 | 14 | TRBV5-4 | CASNVLAGENEQFF
TRBJ2-5 | 13 | TRBV7-6 | CASSSYKSWEQYF
TRBJ2-7 | 13 | TRBV5-8 | CASSAGTLYEQYF
TRBJ1-2 | 15 | TRBV6-5 | CASSPTGQGLYGYTF
TRBJ1-3 | 16 | TRBV27 | CASSSLLRDSYRTIYF
TRBJ2-1 | 15 | TRBV6-1 | CASSDLPENYNEQFF
TRBJ2-1 | 16 | TRBV4-2 | CASSPRVAGGANEQFF
TRBJ1-6 | 15 | TRBV7-2 | CASSLWSSYNSPLHF
TRBJ1-1 | 13 | TRBV9 | CASSTGVGTEAFF
TRBJ2-7 | 12 | TRBV6-5 | CASSRDSEEQYF
TRBJ1-1 | 13 | TRBV7-2 | CASSLRGNTEAFF
TRBJ1-1 | 14 | TRBV29-1 | CSVFRDSSGTEAFF
TRBJ1-5 | 16 | TRBV15 | CATSRSGTGNNQPQHF
TRBJ2-2 | 17 | TRBV5-1 | CASSLPGGGQNTGGLFF
. | 13 | TRBV7-6 | CASSEGQGSEQYF
TRBJ2-3 | 14 | TRBV18 | CASSQDYDTDTQYF
TRBJ2-6 | 15 | TRBV5-1 | CASRPISSGANVLTF
TRBJ2-1 | 14 | TRBV10-3 | CATARGDSYNEQFF
TRBJ1-5 | 16 | TRBV23-1 | CASSHSGCYCNQPQHF
TRBJ2-5 | 14 | TRBV15 | CATSSRAGGETQYF
TRBJ2-5 | 13 | TRBV7-2 | CASNLAGVETQYF
TRBJ1-4 | 16 | TRBV11-2 | CASSLGRRGNDEKLFF
TRBJ1-5 | 14 | TRBV9 | CASSVGQGNQPQHF